This T cell receptor beta chain was documented in a study of Ad26.COV2.S vaccination and SARS-CoV-2 variants. As for the study in general: By the intramuscular route, Ad26.COV2.S was given once, or twice 56 days apart. Study results and limitations: It was vaccine recipients, not placebo recipients, who had the higher spike-specific TCR breadth.

A remark on this clone: Antigen specificity is unknown.

Regarding treatment: 15 to 20 received Ad26.COV2.S at low or high dose, single or two shots; roughly five received placebo; per-sample allocation not given. The study sampled participants on day 63 after the first vaccine or placebo injection. TCRdb's table, derived via immunoSEQ multiplex PCR, lists solely in-frame clones and lacks some. The table records around 340,000 clones, approximately 90% of them present only once. The source is a person between 18 and 65 years old who received the Ad26.COV2.S COVID-19 vaccine or a placebo. The material was peripheral blood, obtained in a trial of Ad26.COV2.S vaccine versus placebo.

CDR3 DNA sequence: TGTGCCAGCAGGGCGACAGGTCCATACGAGCAGTACTTC. Translation gives CASRATGPYEQYF. V gene TRBV28 combines with J gene TRBJ2-7; D is possibly TRBD1 (6 bases). Germline V gene data show CDR1 as MDHEN and CDR2 as SYDVKM. The CDR3 runs 13 residues. Trimming shortened V by 6 bases and J by 4 bases, and 13 bases separated the two germline ends. Filled out from reference TRBV28 and TRBJ2-7, the complete variable domain reads DVKVTQSSRYLVKRTGEKVFLECVQDMDHENMFWYRQDPGLGLRLIYFSYDVKMKEKGDIPEGYSVSREKKERFSLILESASTNQTSMYLCASRATGPYEQYFGPGTRLTVT.